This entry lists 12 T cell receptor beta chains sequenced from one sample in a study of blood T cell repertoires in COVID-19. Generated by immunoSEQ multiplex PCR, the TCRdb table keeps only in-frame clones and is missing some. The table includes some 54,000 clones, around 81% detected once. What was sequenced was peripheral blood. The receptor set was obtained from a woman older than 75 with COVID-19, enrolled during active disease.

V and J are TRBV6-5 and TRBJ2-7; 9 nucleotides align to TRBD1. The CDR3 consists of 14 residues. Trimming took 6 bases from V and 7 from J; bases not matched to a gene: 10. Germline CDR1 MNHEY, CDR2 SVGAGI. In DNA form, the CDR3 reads TGTGCCAGCAGGGCTGGGACAGGGTGGTGGGAGCAGTACTTC. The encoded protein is CASRAGTGWWEQYF.

CDR3 DNA: TGTGCCAGTAGTATTCAGGACTCCTATAATTCACCCCTCCACTTT. It codes for CASSIQDSYNSPLHF. The chain carries TRBV19 and TRBJ1-6, with D unresolved. CDR3 length: 15 residues. The germline V gene encodes CDR1 LNHDA and CDR2 SQIVND (reference sequence). Trimming cost V 3 bases and J 0 bases, with 6 bases left between them.

CDR3 coding DNA: TGTGCCAGTAGTATCAGGGTCGGACAGGGGGTATCCGGGGAGCTGTTTTTT. As protein: CASSIRVGQGVSGELFF. The gene calls are TRBV19 and TRBJ2-2, with 10 bases lining up with TRBD1. This CDR3 contains 17 residues. Germline lookup yields CDR1 LNHDA and CDR2 SQIVND (reference sequence). The trim removed 3 bases at V and 6 bases at J, leaving 10 bases unmatched.

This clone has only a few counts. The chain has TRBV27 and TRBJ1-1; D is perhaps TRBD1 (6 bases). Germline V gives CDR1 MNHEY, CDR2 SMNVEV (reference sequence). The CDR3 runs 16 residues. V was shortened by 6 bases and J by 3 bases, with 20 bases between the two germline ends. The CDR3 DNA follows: TGTGCCAGCAGGCCGACAGGTCGTGGGCAATACACTGAAGCTTTCTTT. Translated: CASRPTGRGQYTEAFF.

CDR3 sequence: CASSFDGRTEAFF. In DNA form, the CDR3 reads TGTGCCAGCAGCTTTGACGGGAGGACTGAAGCTTTCTTT. The chain couples TRBV11-2 to TRBJ1-1; D remains ambiguous. Trimming stripped 3 bases from V and 5 bases from J, with 10 bases between. The CDR3 is made up of 13 amino acids. In germline, CDR1 is SGHAT, CDR2 FQNNGV.

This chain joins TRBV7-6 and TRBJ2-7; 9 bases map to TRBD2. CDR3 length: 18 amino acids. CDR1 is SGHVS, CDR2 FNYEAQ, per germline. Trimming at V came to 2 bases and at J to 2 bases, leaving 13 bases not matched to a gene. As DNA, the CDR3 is TGTGCCAGCAGCTTAACCCCCCCCCTAGCGGGAACAACCTACGAGCAGTACTTC. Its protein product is CASSLTPPLAGTTYEQYF. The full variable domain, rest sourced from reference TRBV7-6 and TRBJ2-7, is GAGVSQSPRYKVTKRGQDVALRCDPISGHVSLYWYRQALGQGPEFLTYFNYEAQQDKSGLPNDRFSAERPEGSISTLTIQRTEQRDSAMYRCASSLTPPLAGTTYEQYFGPGTRLTVT.

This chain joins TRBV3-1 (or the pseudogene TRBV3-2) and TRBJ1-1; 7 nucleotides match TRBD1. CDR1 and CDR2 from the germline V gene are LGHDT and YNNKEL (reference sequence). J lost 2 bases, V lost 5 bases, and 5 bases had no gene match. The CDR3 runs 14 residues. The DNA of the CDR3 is TGTGCCAGCAGCGCTCGGGACAGAAACACTGAAGCTTTCTTT. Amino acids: CASSARDRNTEAFF.

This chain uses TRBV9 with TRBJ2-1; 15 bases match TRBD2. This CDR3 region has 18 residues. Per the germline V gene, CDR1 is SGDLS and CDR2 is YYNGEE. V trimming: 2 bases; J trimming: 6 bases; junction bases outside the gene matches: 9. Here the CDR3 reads CASSVRTSGRAGINEQFF. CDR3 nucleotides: TGTGCCAGCAGCGTTCGGACTAGCGGGAGGGCCGGGATCAATGAGCAGTTCTTC.

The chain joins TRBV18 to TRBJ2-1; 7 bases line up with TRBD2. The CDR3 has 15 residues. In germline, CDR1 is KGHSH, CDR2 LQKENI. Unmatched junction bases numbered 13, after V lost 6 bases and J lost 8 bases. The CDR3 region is CASSGRGDPSHEQFF. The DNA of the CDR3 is TGTGCCAGCTCCGGTCGGGGGGACCCCTCCCATGAGCAGTTCTTC. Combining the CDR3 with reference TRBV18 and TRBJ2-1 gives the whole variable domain NAGVMQNPRHLVRRRGQEARLRCSPMKGHSHVYWYRQLPEEGLKFMVYLQKENIIDESGMPKERFSAEFPKEGPSILRIQQVVRGDSAAYFCASSGRGDPSHEQFFGPGTRLTVL.

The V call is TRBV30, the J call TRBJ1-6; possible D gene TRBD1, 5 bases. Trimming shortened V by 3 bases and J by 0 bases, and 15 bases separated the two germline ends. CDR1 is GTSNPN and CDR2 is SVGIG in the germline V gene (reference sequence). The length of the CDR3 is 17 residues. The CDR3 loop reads CAWSPPRGSSYNSPLHF. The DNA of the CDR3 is TGTGCCTGGAGCCCCCCGCGGGGCAGCTCCTATAATTCACCCCTCCACTTT.

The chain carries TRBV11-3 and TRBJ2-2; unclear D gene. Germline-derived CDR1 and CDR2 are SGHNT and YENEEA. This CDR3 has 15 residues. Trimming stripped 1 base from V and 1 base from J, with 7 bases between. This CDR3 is CASSLVAGNTGELFF. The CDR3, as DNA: TGTGCCAGCAGCTTAGTCGCAGGGAACACCGGGGAGCTGTTTTTT.

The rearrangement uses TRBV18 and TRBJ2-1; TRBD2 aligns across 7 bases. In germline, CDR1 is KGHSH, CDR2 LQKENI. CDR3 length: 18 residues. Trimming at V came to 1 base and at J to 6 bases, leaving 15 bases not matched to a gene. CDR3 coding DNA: TGTGCCAGCTCACCACTGATGGCTAGCGGCCGAGCTTCCAATGAGCAGTTCTTC. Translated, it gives CASSPLMASGRASNEQFF. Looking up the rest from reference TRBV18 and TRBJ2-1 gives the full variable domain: NAGVMQNPRHLVRRRGQEARLRCSPMKGHSHVYWYRQLPEEGLKFMVYLQKENIIDESGMPKERFSAEFPKEGPSILRIQQVVRGDSAAYFCASSPLMASGRASNEQFFGPGTRLTVL.